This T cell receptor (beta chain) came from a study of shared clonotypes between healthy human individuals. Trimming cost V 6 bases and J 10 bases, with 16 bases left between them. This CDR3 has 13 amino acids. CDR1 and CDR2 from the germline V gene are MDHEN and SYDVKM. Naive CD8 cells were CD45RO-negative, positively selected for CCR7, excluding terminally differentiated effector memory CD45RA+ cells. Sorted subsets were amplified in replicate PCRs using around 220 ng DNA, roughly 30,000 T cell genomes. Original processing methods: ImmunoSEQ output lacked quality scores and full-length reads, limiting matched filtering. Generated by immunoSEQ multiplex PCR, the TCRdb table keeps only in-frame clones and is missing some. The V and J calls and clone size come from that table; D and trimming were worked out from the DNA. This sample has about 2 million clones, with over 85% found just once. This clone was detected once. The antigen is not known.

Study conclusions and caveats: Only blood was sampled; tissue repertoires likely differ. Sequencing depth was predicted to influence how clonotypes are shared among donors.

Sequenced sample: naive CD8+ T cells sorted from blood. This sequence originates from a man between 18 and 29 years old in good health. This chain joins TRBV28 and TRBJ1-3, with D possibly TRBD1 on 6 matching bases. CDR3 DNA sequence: TGTGCCAGCAGCTTTACGGGAGGGGGAACCATATATTTT. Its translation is CASSFTGGGTIYF. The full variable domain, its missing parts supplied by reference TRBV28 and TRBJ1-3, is DVKVTQSSRYLVKRTGEKVFLECVQDMDHENMFWYRQDPGLGLRLIYFSYDVKMKEKGDIPEGYSVSREKKERFSLILESASTNQTSMYLCASSFTGGGTIYFGEGSWLTVV.